This TCR beta chain was recovered during a study of T cell responses to AZD1222 COVID-19 vaccine. Study results and caveats: All repertoire sampling was performed exclusively after the peak T cell response. White British people made up most donors, females outnumbered males, and clonal diversity was possibly underestimated.

Turning to this clone: Its antigen remains unknown.

The method was immunoSEQ multiplex PCR; TCRdb's version includes in-frame clones alone and lacks a portion of them. The profile shows some 190,000 clones, just over 85% of them singletons. V lost 1 base, J lost 11 bases, and 12 bases lay in between. This CDR3 spans 14 amino acids. Germline V CDR1 and CDR2: SGHAT, FQNNGV. V gene TRBV11-2 combines with J gene TRBJ1-6; TRBD1 might be the D (5 bases). The clonotype originates from an adult in good health. Sequenced here: peripheral blood, sampled on day 0 of AZD1222 vaccination. DNA for the CDR3: TGTGCCAGCAGCTTAGGGCGGGGGATGCCACCCCTCCACTTT. Translated, it gives CASSLGRGMPPLHF.